The 16 T cell receptor beta chains below come from one sample, sequenced in a study of blood T cell repertoires in COVID-19. The data were produced by immunoSEQ multiplex PCR, yet TCRdb's version contains in-frame clones alone and is incomplete. The sample comprises about 69,000 clones, approximately 75% of which are singletons, and around 50% rests with the top ten. Sequencing input: peripheral blood. The receptors originated from a human donor in a cohort sampled during active COVID-19.

This clone has only one observation. This chain links TRBV21-1 with TRBJ2-7; the D call in the table, TRBD1, was not verified against the DNA. TRBV21-1 is a documented pseudogene. The CDR3 is 18 amino acids. In nucleotides, the CDR3 is TGTGCCAGCAGCAAAGCCAGGTATAGGGGGCGAGGGCTCTACGAGCAGTACTTC. Protein: CASSKARYRGRGLYEQYF.

The V call is TRBV3-1 (or the pseudogene TRBV3-2), the J call TRBJ1-2; 7 positions match TRBD1. The CDR3 loop spans 14 amino acids. J gave up 3 bases and V 4 bases, and 5 bases lay outside the gene matches. CDR1 is LGHDT and CDR2 is YNNKEL in the germline V gene (reference sequence). The CDR3 is CASSLSGTDYGYTF. For the CDR3, the DNA is TGTGCCAGCAGCCTCTCCGGGACAGACTATGGCTACACCTTC.

V gene TRBV5-1 combines with J gene TRBJ2-3, with TRBD1 matching 7 bases. The germline V gene encodes CDR1 SGHRS and CDR2 YFSETQ. V shed 1 base, J shed 4 bases, and the junction held 6 bases outside the gene matches. The CDR3 is made up of 15 amino acids. The CDR3: CASSLPTGAADTQYF. The CDR3 DNA is TGCGCCAGCAGCTTGCCAACAGGGGCGGCAGATACGCAGTATTTT.

The V and J genes are TRBV7-9 and TRBJ1-1; tentative D call: TRBD1 (6 bases). The CDR3 loop spans 15 amino acids. The germline gives CDR1 SEHNR, CDR2 FQNEAQ (reference sequence). The V and J ends lost 5 bases and 4 bases respectively, with 17 bases between them. The CDR3 protein is CASSPPGASSTEAFF. CDR3 coding DNA: TGTGCCAGCAGCCCCCCAGGGGCCTCGAGCACTGAAGCTTTCTTT. The whole variable domain, filled in from reference TRBV7-9 and TRBJ1-1, reads DTGVSQNPRHKITKRGQNVTFRCDPISEHNRLYWYRQTLGQGPEFLTYFQNEAQLEKSRLLSDRFSAERPKGSFSTLEIQRTEQGDSAMYLCASSPPGASSTEAFFGQGTRLTVV.

The chain is built from TRBV2 and TRBJ2-3; 9 bases map to TRBD1. V lost 6 bases to trimming and J lost 2 bases; unmatched junction nucleotides: 6. Germline-derived CDR1 and CDR2 are SNHLY and FYNNEI. This CDR3 spans 15 amino acids. The CDR3 DNA sequence: TGTGCCAGCAGGGGACAGGGCCTAATCACAGATACGCAGTATTTT. Translation: CASRGQGLITDTQYF.

J is TRBJ1-1 and V is TRBV2, with D maybe TRBD1 (5 bases). Germline V gene data show CDR1 as SNHLY and CDR2 as FYNNEI. Trimming stripped 2 bases from V and 8 bases from J, with 15 bases between. CDR3 length: 14 amino acids. The CDR3 DNA is TGTGCCAGCAGTGAACGACAGTCGAGAACCGAAGCTTTCTTT. It codes for CASSERQSRTEAFF.

The rearrangement links TRBV3-1 (or the pseudogene TRBV3-2) to TRBJ2-2; D is possibly TRBD1 (5 bases). V lost 4 bases, J lost 4 bases, and 10 bases lay in between. Germline values: CDR1 LGHDT, CDR2 YNNKEL (reference sequence). The CDR3 covers 14 residues. The CDR3 DNA sequence: TGTGCCAGCAGCCGTTTTAGGGGCACCGGGGAGCTGTTTTTT. It translates to CASSRFRGTGELFF.

The gene calls are TRBV7-2 and TRBJ2-1; 7 bases match TRBD2. CDR3 size: 14 residues. Germline lookup yields CDR1 SGHTA and CDR2 FQGNSA. The trim removed 5 bases at V and 4 bases at J, leaving 5 bases unmatched. CDR3 sequence (DNA): TGTGCCAGCAGCAGAGGCGGGGGATACAATGAGCAGTTCTTC. Translation: CASSRGGGYNEQFF.

CDR3 protein: CASNLGGRAGTGELFF. The CDR3 nucleotides are TGTGCCAGCAATTTGGGGGGGAGGGCCGGCACCGGGGAGCTGTTTTTT. The chain uses TRBV27 and TRBJ2-2; 7 bases fit TRBD2. The CDR3 extends over 16 amino acids. Germline V gene lookup returns CDR1 MNHEY and CDR2 SMNVEV (reference sequence). V lost 7 bases to trimming and J lost 4 bases; unmatched junction nucleotides: 12.

This clone came up a few times. The chain links TRBV7-8 to TRBJ2-4, with D perhaps matching TRBD2 (6 bases). The V end lost 2 bases, the J end lost 9 bases, and 11 bases lay between the germline ends. CDR1 and CDR2 from the germline V gene are SGHVS and FQNEAQ. The CDR3 is 13 residues long. The CDR3 is CASSLSVGGIQYF. CDR3 nucleotides: TGTGCCAGCAGCTTATCTGTGGGAGGCATTCAGTACTTC.

V usage is TRBV5-8 and J usage is TRBJ2-1; 14 nucleotides match TRBD2. Germline V gene sequence: CDR1 SGHTS, CDR2 YDEGEE. CDR3 length: 15 amino acids. Trimming took 3 bases from V and 13 from J; bases not matched to a gene: 9. Here the CDR3 reads CASSSPTSGGAGQFF. CDR3 DNA: TGTGCCAGCAGCTCCCCGACTAGCGGGGGGGCTGGTCAGTTCTTC.

The chain combines TRBV7-9 with TRBJ2-5; 9 bases line up with TRBD2. With V trimmed by 4 bases and J by 2 bases, 5 bases remained unmatched. The CDR3 totals 15 residues. Germline V gene lookup returns CDR1 SEHNR and CDR2 FQNEAQ (reference sequence). The CDR3, as DNA: TGTGCCAGCAGCTCTGGACTAGCGATACAAGAGACCCAGTACTTC. Amino acid sequence: CASSSGLAIQETQYF.

This chain connects TRBV5-1 to TRBJ2-7; a weak D match, TRBD1 (6 bases). Trimming stripped 5 bases from V and 2 bases from J, with 11 bases between. Germline assignment: CDR1 SGHRS and CDR2 YFSETQ. The CDR3 is made up of 13 amino acids. CDR3 in amino acids: CASSRQGPYEQYF. The CDR3, as DNA: TGCGCCAGCAGTCGTCAGGGGCCCTACGAGCAGTACTTC.

DNA of the CDR3: TGTGCCAGTAGTATATCGGGTCTCGAGCAGTACTTC. It specifies CASSISGLEQYF. The chain couples TRBV19 to TRBJ2-7; D is unresolved. Between the trimmed V and J ends, which lost 2 bases and 6 bases, there was a span of 8 bases. In germline, CDR1 is LNHDA, CDR2 SQIVND (reference sequence). The CDR3 is made up of 12 amino acids.

V and J are TRBV6-2 or TRBV6-3 and TRBJ2-1; weak D call: TRBD2 (5 bases). The V and J ends lost 6 bases and 7 bases respectively, with 13 bases between them. Germline values: CDR1 MNHEY, CDR2 SVGEGT. The CDR3 has 13 residues. The CDR3 DNA sequence: TGTGCCAGCAGCCTACTCCGGGGAAATGAGCAGTTCTTC. Translating gives CASSLLRGNEQFF.

The chain's CDR3 is CASSLSPGGSDYNEQFF. The CDR3 coding sequence is TGTGCCAGCAGTTTATCCCCGGGGGGCTCCGATTACAATGAGCAGTTCTTC. The chain has TRBV27 and TRBJ2-1; TRBD2 is a possible D gene (7 bases). The CDR3 runs to 17 residues. The germline CDR1 and CDR2 sequences are MNHEY and SMNVEV (reference sequence). The V gene lost 0 bases and the J gene lost 4 bases, with 16 bases spanning the gap.